This T cell receptor (beta chain) emerged from a study of blood T cell repertoires in COVID-19. About the research overall: COVID-19 samples collected from the United States, Italy and Spain covered acute and convalescent phases. Sources were T cells, B-cell-depleted T cells, or PBMCs; the material itself was cDNA or gDNA.

Authors' methods: Using reference gene primer amplification, nucleated cell counts were estimated. Sequenced by immunoSEQ multiplex PCR; TCRdb stores in-frame clones only, minus some. V and J calls and clone size follow that table, whereas D and trimming were derived from the DNA. The sample consists of more than 200,000 clones, about 91% of them appearing once. The CDR3 is 14 residues long. J lost 4 bases, V lost 5 bases, and 5 bases had no gene match. Looked up from germline, CDR1 is SEHNR and CDR2 is FQNEAQ (reference sequence). During active infection, Seattle patients enrolled and were then monitored through disease.

The sample comprised peripheral blood. The gene calls are TRBV7-9 and TRBJ2-1, with 7 bases aligning to TRBD1. This TCR derives from a woman aged 25 to 39 with COVID-19, enrolled during active disease. The CDR3 here is CASSTRDRYNEQFF. Here the CDR3 DNA reads TGTGCCAGCAGCACCCGGGACAGATACAATGAGCAGTTCTTC.